The 31 T cell receptor beta chains in this list originate from one sample, sequenced in a study of control samples from healthy donors and cancer patients. Profiling relied on immunoSEQ multiplex PCR, and the TCRdb table lists in-frame clones only, not all of them. The table shows approximately 87,000 clones, with 80% to 95% occurring only once. The sequencing sample was made of PBMCs. The origin of the receptors is a woman aged 40 to 49 with lung cancer.

This clone appeared a single time. The rearrangement uses TRBV7-6 and TRBJ1-2; 9 bases are a match to TRBD1. Germline V gene data show CDR1 as SGHVS and CDR2 as FNYEAQ. The CDR3 runs 16 residues. The V and J ends lost 1 base and 8 bases, in that order; junction bases with no gene match: 11. The DNA of the CDR3 is TGTGCCAGCAGCTTAGGGGGGACAGGGATGGACATCGGCTACACCTTC. Protein product: CASSLGGTGMDIGYTF.

The chain employs TRBV27 and TRBJ1-1; no clear D. V lost 2 bases and J lost 5, with 9 bases in between. The CDR3 is 13 amino acids. Germline lookup yields CDR1 MNHEY and CDR2 SMNVEV (reference sequence). CDR3 nucleotides: TGTGCCAGCAGTTTACGGTTTGGAACTGAAGCTTTCTTT. As protein: CASSLRFGTEAFF.

V usage is TRBV13 and J usage is TRBJ2-5, with D unresolved. Trimming left V 0 bases short and J 2 bases short, with 4 bases between. The CDR3 is made up of 13 amino acids. Germline CDR1 is PRHDT and CDR2 is FYEKMQ (reference sequence). The CDR3 DNA follows: TGTGCCAGCAGCTTAGGTCGGCAAGAGACCCAGTACTTC. It translates to CASSLGRQETQYF.

The rearrangement links TRBV11-3 to TRBJ2-7, with D perhaps being TRBD1 or TRBD2 (6 bases each). Between the trimmed V and J ends, which lost 3 bases and 3 bases, there was a span of 15 bases. CDR3 size: 15 residues. Germline V CDR1 and CDR2: SGHNT, YENEEA. In DNA form, the CDR3 reads TGTGCCAGCAGCTTTAGTCAAGGGGGGCACTACGAGCAGTACTTC. This translates into CASSFSQGGHYEQYF.

The genes are TRBV29-1 and TRBJ2-3; TRBD1 matches 8 bases. The CDR3 contains 16 residues. Trimming at V came to 1 base and at J to 3 bases, leaving 9 bases not matched to a gene. Germline V lookup: CDR1 SQVTM, CDR2 ANQGSEA. CDR3 region: CSVEAVTGGWTDTQYF. The CDR3 nucleotides are TGCAGCGTTGAAGCCGTAACAGGGGGGTGGACAGATACGCAGTATTTT.

The chain has TRBV7-9 and TRBJ1-1; D call uncertain. Germline CDR1 and CDR2: SEHNR and FQNEAQ (reference sequence). Trimming took 5 bases from V and 1 from J, leaving 11 bases between them. The CDR3 has 14 amino acids. The CDR3 bases are TGTGCCAGCAGCCAACTGACGAGGAACACTGAAGCTTTCTTT. It specifies CASSQLTRNTEAFF.

The chain recombines TRBV11-2 with TRBJ2-5; TRBD2 matches at 7 bases. The J segment lost 4 bases and the V segment lost 1 base, leaving 9 bases of the junction unmatched. The CDR3 has 16 residues. The germline V gene encodes CDR1 SGHAT and CDR2 FQNNGV. The CDR3 sequence: CASSLAGGGTGETQYF. The DNA of the CDR3 is TGTGCCAGCAGCTTAGCTGGGGGGGGGACGGGAGAGACCCAGTACTTC.

The CDR3 region is CASSSPPDGMNTEAFF. The CDR3 nucleotides are TGTGCCAGCAGTTCCCCACCGGACGGTATGAACACTGAAGCTTTCTTT. The rearrangement joins TRBV27 to TRBJ1-1; D is uncertain. Trimming cost V 4 bases and J 0 bases, with 15 bases left between them. This CDR3 is built from 16 residues. Germline V lookup: CDR1 MNHEY, CDR2 SMNVEV (reference sequence).

This chain joins TRBV14 and TRBJ1-1, with D hard to call. This CDR3 spans 15 amino acids. The germline V and J ends were trimmed by 4 bases and 0 bases, with 12 bases remaining between them. Germline loops: CDR1 SGHDN, CDR2 FVKESK. CDR3 sequence: CASSPYMGMNTEAFF. The DNA for the CDR3 is TGTGCCAGCAGCCCCTACATGGGTATGAACACTGAAGCTTTCTTT.

The CDR3 DNA is TGTGCCAGCAGCCAGACCCCAAACACTGAAGCTTTCTTT. This sequence encodes CASSQTPNTEAFF. The J gene is TRBJ1-1, the V gene TRBV7-9; D ambiguous. Trimming left V 5 bases short and J 2 bases short, with 9 bases between. There are 13 residues in the CDR3. The V gene's germline CDR1 is SEHNR and CDR2 FQNEAQ (reference sequence).

This chain joins TRBV11-2 and TRBJ1-3; D is undetermined. CDR1 is SGHAT, CDR2 FQNNGV, per germline. CDR3 length equals 16 residues. V was shortened by 1 base and J by 3 bases, with 13 bases between the two germline ends. CDR3 protein: CASSLGSGIRGNTIYF. In DNA form, the CDR3 reads TGTGCCAGCAGCTTAGGATCGGGGATACGTGGAAACACCATATATTTT. Full variable domain (rest looked up from reference TRBV11-2 and TRBJ1-3): EAGVAQSPRYKIIEKRQSVAFWCNPISGHATLYWYQQILGQGPKLLIQFQNNGVVDDSQLPKDRFSAERLKGVDSTLKIQPAKLEDSAVYLCASSLGSGIRGNTIYFGEGSWLTVV.

V is TRBV12-3 or TRBV12-4 and J is TRBJ1-2; D is unresolved. The CDR3 runs 12 residues. V lost 9 bases and J 12 bases, leaving 20 bases between the germline ends. Here the CDR3 DNA reads TGTGCCAGTACCCTACCCCCAAAATCCCACACCTTC. Protein product: CASTLPPKSHTF.

The chain couples TRBV28 to TRBJ1-1; D not resolved. This CDR3 is built from 12 residues. The V gene's germline CDR1 is MDHEN and CDR2 SYDVKM. Trimming shortened V by 10 bases and J by 8 bases, and 17 bases separated the two germline ends. The CDR3 DNA follows: TGTGCCACCTCCCACAGAGGGCCAGAAGCTTTCTTT. It encodes CATSHRGPEAFF.

The J gene is TRBJ2-7, the V gene TRBV5-1, with D perhaps matching TRBD2 (6 bases). Germline CDR1 and CDR2: SGHRS and YFSETQ. Trimming shortened V by 4 bases and J by 3 bases, and 11 bases separated the two germline ends. The CDR3 contains 13 residues. In nucleotides, the CDR3 is TGCGCCAGCAGCCCGGGACTGTTCTACGAGCAGTACTTC. This encodes CASSPGLFYEQYF.

This chain links TRBV5-1 with TRBJ2-2; TRBD2 might be the D (6 bases). Deletions cut 4 bases from V and 4 bases from J, with 14 bases between. From germline, CDR1 is SGHRS and CDR2 YFSETQ. This CDR3 comprises 15 residues. The CDR3 reads CASSAARGSTGELFF. In DNA form, the CDR3 reads TGCGCCAGCAGCGCGGCCCGGGGGAGCACCGGGGAGCTGTTTTTT.

This clone was seen just once. The rearrangement uses TRBV5-4 and TRBJ2-7, with TRBD1 matching 7 bases. The CDR3 totals 13 residues. J lost 5 bases, V lost 4 bases, and 6 bases had no gene match. Germline V gene sequence: CDR1 SGHNT, CDR2 YYREEE (reference sequence). The CDR3 sequence is CASSRTGNDEQYF. The DNA for the CDR3 is TGTGCCAGCAGCCGGACAGGAAACGACGAGCAGTACTTC.

The CDR3 spells CASSLEVLQGTGELFF. Written as DNA, the CDR3 is TGTGCCAGCAGCTTGGAGGTGCTACAGGGGACCGGGGAGCTGTTTTTT. V gene TRBV5-4 combines with J gene TRBJ2-2; 7 nucleotides match TRBD1. Germline V gives CDR1 SGHNT, CDR2 YYREEE (reference sequence). This CDR3 spans 16 amino acids. V was pared by 0 bases and J by 5 bases, with 7 bases of the junction left unmatched.

The chain links TRBV27 to TRBJ2-2; D is unclear. Deletions cut 7 bases from V and 0 bases from J, with 6 bases between. Germline V gene data show CDR1 as MNHEY and CDR2 as SMNVEV (reference sequence). This CDR3 region has 13 residues. CDR3 amino acids: CASKTANTGELFF. The DNA for the CDR3 is TGTGCCAGCAAGACCGCGAACACCGGGGAGCTGTTTTTT.

This clone was seen a handful of times. This chain links TRBV6-5 with TRBJ1-3; maybe TRBD1 (5 bases). V dropped 8 bases and J dropped 0 bases, with 14 bases sitting between them. Germline CDR1 and CDR2: MNHEY and SVGAGI. The CDR3 totals 15 residues. The CDR3 is CASSGLSGSGNTIYF. The CDR3 region has the DNA TGTGCCAGCTCGGGACTTTCTGGCTCTGGAAACACCATATATTTT.

The V gene is TRBV2, the J gene TRBJ1-6; perhaps TRBD1 as D (6 bases). Germline V gene sequence: CDR1 SNHLY, CDR2 FYNNEI. V was cut by 3 bases and J by 5 bases, with 11 bases left in between. CDR3 length: 15 residues. Here the CDR3 reads CASSEGGADNSPLHF. The CDR3 nucleotides read TGTGCCAGCAGTGAGGGGGGCGCGGATAATTCACCCCTCCACTTT.

For the CDR3, the DNA is TGTGCCAGCAGCCAAGACAATGAGCAGTTCTTC. Translated: CASSQDNEQFF. The chain joins TRBV3-1 (or the pseudogene TRBV3-2) to TRBJ2-1, with D hard to call. The V gene's germline CDR1 is LGHDT and CDR2 YNNKEL (reference sequence). The CDR3 has 11 amino acids. The V gene lost 0 bases and the J gene lost 6 bases, with 0 bases spanning the gap.

The J gene is TRBJ2-7, the V gene TRBV7-6; 11 bases fit TRBD2. V lost 5 bases to trimming and J lost 3 bases; unmatched junction nucleotides: 6. The CDR3 is 15 amino acids. In germline, CDR1 is SGHVS, CDR2 FNYEAQ. This chain's CDR3 is CASSGTSGGHYEQYF. The CDR3 DNA is TGTGCCAGCAGCGGCACTAGCGGGGGACACTACGAGCAGTACTTC.

The chain employs TRBV7-2 and TRBJ1-2; 7 bases fit TRBD1. The length of the CDR3 is 13 residues. The trim removed 3 bases at V and 6 bases at J, leaving 4 bases unmatched. The V gene's germline CDR1 is SGHTA and CDR2 FQGNSA. The CDR3 bases are TGTGCCAGCAGCTTGAGACAGGGCAATGGCTACACCTTC. Protein: CASSLRQGNGYTF.

The chain couples TRBV18 to TRBJ1-1; D is possibly TRBD1 (6 bases). Looked up from germline, CDR1 is KGHSH and CDR2 is LQKENI. With 3 bases removed from V and 8 bases from J, the gap between germline ends came to 10 bases. This CDR3 spans 12 amino acids. CDR3: CASSPEGGEAFF. The CDR3 DNA is TGTGCCAGCTCACCCGAGGGGGGGGAAGCTTTCTTT.

The V call is TRBV27, the J call TRBJ2-3, with D perhaps matching TRBD1 (9 bases). With 5 bases removed from V and 3 bases from J, the gap between germline ends came to 24 bases. The CDR3 has 18 amino acids. CDR1 is MNHEY, CDR2 SMNVEV, per germline (reference sequence). The CDR3 DNA follows: TGTGCCAGCAGTCTCAGGGGACTAGGGACAGGGAGAACAGATACGCAGTATTTT. The encoded protein is CASSLRGLGTGRTDTQYF.

The chain employs TRBV6-1 and TRBJ2-4; tentatively, D is TRBD2 (5 bases). The CDR3 runs 16 residues. CDR1 is MNHNS, CDR2 SASEGT, per germline. V lost 2 bases and J 2 bases, leaving 13 bases between the germline ends. The CDR3 DNA follows: TGTGCCAGCAGTGAAAGAAGGGAGTGGACCAAAAACATTCAGTACTTC. This encodes CASSERREWTKNIQYF.

This chain connects TRBV10-3 to TRBJ1-2; D is unclear. There are 13 residues in the CDR3. The germline gives CDR1 ENHRY, CDR2 SYGVKD. The V and J ends lost 3 bases and 4 bases respectively, with 9 bases between them. This CDR3 reads CAISEGRGYGYTF. The CDR3 nucleotides are TGTGCCATCAGTGAAGGCAGAGGCTATGGCTACACCTTC.

The chain joins TRBV6-1 to TRBJ1-2, with no clear D. This CDR3 has 12 residues. From germline, CDR1 is MNHNS and CDR2 SASEGT. Trimming took 0 bases from V and 10 from J, leaving 9 bases between them. CDR3 sequence: CASSEAVAAYTF. The CDR3 DNA reads TGTGCCAGCAGTGAAGCGGTGGCTGCCTACACCTTC.

Only one count was recorded for this clone. The chain combines TRBV11-2 with TRBJ2-1, with TRBD2 matching 14 bases. V was pared by 2 bases and J by 9 bases, with 12 bases of the junction left unmatched. The CDR3 covers 18 residues. Germline CDR1 is SGHAT and CDR2 is FQNNGV. CDR3 nucleotides: TGTGCCAGCAGCTTATTTTTTGGACTAGCGGGGGGAACAAGTGAGCAGTTCTTC. Its protein product is CASSLFFGLAGGTSEQFF.

The chain couples TRBV6-1 to TRBJ2-3; 8 bases are shared with TRBD2. Losses at the gene ends were 0 bases for V and 6 bases for J; bases not matched to a gene: 14. The CDR3 loop spans 18 amino acids. Germline CDR1 MNHNS, CDR2 SASEGT. DNA of the CDR3: TGTGCCAGCAGTGAAGCGCTTCGGGGGGGCGCCATCCCTGATACGCAGTATTTT. Protein: CASSEALRGGAIPDTQYF.

The gene calls are TRBV7-6 and TRBJ2-3; D remains unclear. The V gene lost 5 bases and the J gene lost 4 bases, with 13 bases spanning the gap. The CDR3 loop spans 14 amino acids. Germline CDR1 and CDR2: SGHVS and FNYEAQ. CDR3 loop: CASSPREVPDTQYF. The CDR3 region has the DNA TGTGCCAGCAGCCCCCGAGAAGTTCCAGATACGCAGTATTTT.